This T cell receptor (beta chain) derives from a study of blood T cell repertoires in COVID-19. Study-level background: The United States, Italy and Spain supplied acute and convalescent COVID-19 samples. Sources were T cells, B-cell-depleted T cells, or PBMCs; the material itself was cDNA or gDNA.

The V gene's germline CDR1 is MDHEN and CDR2 SYDVKM. Trimming cost V 2 bases and J 2 bases, with 7 bases left between them. There are 14 residues in the CDR3. In the authors' methods: Researchers report that nucleated cell counts were estimated from reference gene primer amplification. Clones were read by immunoSEQ multiplex PCR, and TCRdb kept only the in-frame ones, dropping some. V and J calls and clone size are copied from that table; D and trimming were computed from the DNA. This repertoire shows roughly 250,000 clones, 65% to 90% found once; its top ten account for less than 3%. This chain joins TRBV28 and TRBJ1-5, with D unresolved. The sequenced sample consisted of peripheral blood. The sequence was collected from a woman aged 55-69 years with active or convalescent COVID-19. The CDR3 coding sequence is TGTGCCAGCAGTTTACCCGGGGGCAATCAGCCCCAGCATTTT. Translated: CASSLPGGNQPQHF. Looking up the rest from reference TRBV28 and TRBJ1-5 gives the full variable domain: DVKVTQSSRYLVKRTGEKVFLECVQDMDHENMFWYRQDPGLGLRLIYFSYDVKMKEKGDIPEGYSVSREKKERFSLILESASTNQTSMYLCASSLPGGNQPQHFGDGTRLSIL.